Shown below are 25 T cell receptor beta chains from a single sample sequenced in a study of shared clonotypes between healthy human individuals. Generated by immunoSEQ multiplex PCR, the TCRdb table keeps only in-frame clones and is missing some. Here the sample spans fewer than 800,000 clones, roughly nine tenths being singletons. The naive CD8 subset, CD45RO-negative cells positively selected for CCR7, excluded terminally differentiated effector memory CD45RA+ cells. Sample: naive CD8+ T cells sorted from blood. The receptors here all came from a man in his thirties or forties in good health.

The rearrangement joins TRBV7-6 to TRBJ2-1, with D hard to call. The CDR3 runs 11 residues. V gave up 5 bases and J gave up 9 bases, with 8 bases separating them. CDR1 SGHVS and CDR2 FNYEAQ come from the germline V gene. The CDR3 DNA reads TGTGCCAGCAGCCCCGGAGTTGAGCAGTTCTTC. This sequence encodes CASSPGVEQFF.

The rearrangement links TRBV27 to TRBJ2-1; the D gene is possibly TRBD2 (5 bases). The CDR3 sequence is 14 residues long. Germline CDR1 is MNHEY and CDR2 is SMNVEV (reference sequence). V shed 8 bases and J shed 7 bases, with 18 bases lying between them. CDR3 protein: CASSKAARTNEQFF. CDR3 nucleotide sequence: TGTGCCAGCTCCAAAGCTGCGCGGACTAATGAGCAGTTCTTC.

The rearrangement uses TRBV19 and TRBJ2-1; D is uncertain. From germline, CDR1 is LNHDA and CDR2 SQIVND (reference sequence). The length of the CDR3 is 15 residues. V was clipped by 3 bases and J by 10 bases, with 19 bases between them. In nucleotides, the CDR3 is TGTGCCAGTAGTATCGGTCCTAGTTTGAATGTAGAGCAGTTCTTC. Translated, it gives CASSIGPSLNVEQFF.

This chain joins TRBV6-6 and TRBJ2-2; 9 bases line up with TRBD1. V shed 4 bases, J shed 3 bases, and the junction held 6 bases outside the gene matches. The CDR3 contains 16 residues. Germline CDR1 and CDR2: MNHNY and SVGAGI (reference sequence). The CDR3: CASSFPGQGDTGELFF. Written as DNA, the CDR3 is TGTGCCAGCAGTTTCCCGGGACAGGGAGACACCGGGGAGCTGTTTTTT.

The gene calls are TRBV14 and TRBJ2-3, with D perhaps matching TRBD1 (6 bases). The CDR3 is 15 amino acids. Germline V gives CDR1 SGHDN, CDR2 FVKESK. V was shortened by 2 bases and J by 1 base, with 10 bases between the two germline ends. The CDR3 coding sequence is TGTGCCAGCAGCCAAAAGCCAGGGGGCACAGATACGCAGTATTTT. Amino acids: CASSQKPGGTDTQYF.

V is TRBV7-9 and J is TRBJ2-4; 9 bases map to TRBD1. CDR3 length: 16 residues. Germline V CDR1 and CDR2: SEHNR, FQNEAQ (reference sequence). The V and J ends lost 7 bases and 0 bases, in that order; junction bases with no gene match: 7. CDR3 DNA sequence: TGTGCCAGCATGGGGACAGGGACTTTAGCCAAAAACATTCAGTACTTC. It translates to CASMGTGTLAKNIQYF.

The chain links TRBV4-1 to TRBJ2-7; D may match TRBD1 or TRBD2 (5 bases each). V lost 1 base and J 5 bases, leaving 18 bases between the germline ends. The CDR3 is 16 amino acids. Germline-derived CDR1 and CDR2 are MGHRA and YSYEKL. The CDR3 sequence: CASSQAVLGRGHEQYF. The CDR3, as DNA: TGCGCCAGCAGCCAAGCCGTCTTGGGGCGCGGGCACGAGCAGTACTTC.

The V and J genes are TRBV27 and TRBJ2-7; D is ambiguous. The CDR3 is made up of 14 amino acids. Germline values: CDR1 MNHEY, CDR2 SMNVEV (reference sequence). With 5 bases removed from V and 5 bases from J, the gap between germline ends came to 16 bases. The CDR3 sequence is CASSPYYSAHEQYF. CDR3 bases: TGTGCCAGCAGTCCATATTACAGTGCCCACGAGCAGTACTTC.

V is TRBV5-4 and J is TRBJ2-3; 9 bases are shared with TRBD2. The CDR3 spans 15 residues. Germline assignment: CDR1 SGHNT and CDR2 YYREEE (reference sequence). Trimming at V came to 4 bases and at J to 2 bases, leaving 5 bases not matched to a gene. As DNA, the CDR3 is TGTGCCAGCAGCCCGAGGACTAGCGCCACAGATACGCAGTATTTT. Its protein is CASSPRTSATDTQYF.

CDR3 region: CASSVDGSVHEQYF. CDR3 DNA sequence: TGTGCCAGCAGCGTAGACGGGAGTGTCCACGAGCAGTACTTC. The V and J genes are TRBV9 and TRBJ2-7; D may be TRBD2 (6 bases). Looked up from germline, CDR1 is SGDLS and CDR2 is YYNGEE. Trimming stripped 0 bases from V and 5 bases from J, with 12 bases between. The CDR3 runs to 14 residues.

The chain has TRBV29-1 and TRBJ2-2; unclear D gene. V dropped 4 bases and J dropped 8 bases, with 11 bases sitting between them. Germline V CDR1 and CDR2: SQVTM, ANQGSEA. The CDR3 has 12 residues. The CDR3 loop reads CSVGGSGGELFF. In DNA, the CDR3 is TGCAGCGTTGGTGGGTCGGGTGGGGAGCTGTTTTTT.

This clone was seen only once. The chain uses TRBV19 and TRBJ1-2, with D possibly being TRBD1 (5 bases). Germline-derived CDR1 and CDR2 are LNHDA and SQIVND (reference sequence). The CDR3 spans 16 residues. V shed 5 bases and J shed 1 base, with 17 bases lying between them. CDR3: CASSRGLTENNYGYTF. CDR3 bases: TGTGCCAGTAGTCGCGGATTGACAGAGAATAACTATGGCTACACCTTC.

V is TRBV10-3 and J is TRBJ2-1, with TRBD2 identical over 9 bases. CDR1 and CDR2 from the germline V gene are ENHRY and SYGVKD. Trimming cost V 7 bases and J 9 bases; bases outside gene matches: 7. This CDR3 has 13 residues. CDR3 coding DNA: TGTGCCATCAATTCAGGAGCGGGAGGTGAGCAGTTCTTC. Protein product: CAINSGAGGEQFF.

This chain joins TRBV21-1 and TRBJ2-7; no check of the table's D call, TRBD1, against the DNA was made. TRBV21-1 is described as a pseudogene. The CDR3 is 22 amino acids. The CDR3: CASTSLWGTTISKHPKTYEQYF. The CDR3 bases are TGTGCCAGCACCTCTCTATGGGGCACCACCATCTCAAAACACCCCAAAACCTACGAGCAGTACTTC.

This rearrangement joins TRBV5-1 to TRBJ2-7; possibly TRBD1 for D (7 bases). This CDR3 region has 15 residues. The V gene's germline CDR1 is SGHRS and CDR2 YFSETQ. The V end lost 4 bases, the J end lost 3 bases, and 17 bases lay between the germline ends. The CDR3 DNA follows: TGCGCCAGCAGCGCGGATGGCGGGACAGTCTACGAGCAGTACTTC. Encoded protein: CASSADGGTVYEQYF.

This clone was recorded only once. The chain couples TRBV18 to TRBJ2-2; TRBD2 matches 10 bases. Germline values: CDR1 KGHSH, CDR2 LQKENI. J gave up 4 bases and V 2 bases, and 7 bases lay outside the gene matches. This CDR3 has 17 amino acids. CDR3 sequence: CASSPGAGLAATGELFF. CDR3 nucleotide sequence: TGTGCCAGCTCACCAGGTGCCGGACTAGCGGCCACCGGGGAGCTGTTTTTT.

The V gene is TRBV4-1, the J gene TRBJ1-3, with 7 bases aligning to TRBD1. Trimming at V came to 0 bases and at J to 0 bases, leaving 2 bases not matched to a gene. The CDR3 spans 16 residues. Germline loops: CDR1 MGHRA, CDR2 YSYEKL. The CDR3 coding sequence is TGCGCCAGCAGCCAAGAGTGGGACAGCTCTGGAAACACCATATATTTT. It translates to CASSQEWDSSGNTIYF.

The V gene is TRBV7-6, the J gene TRBJ2-7, with 9 bases that match TRBD2. Germline V CDR1 and CDR2: SGHVS, FNYEAQ. Trimming took 5 bases from V and 5 from J; bases not matched to a gene: 10. The length of the CDR3 is 15 residues. CDR3: CASSPRVAGADEQYF. The CDR3 nucleotides are TGTGCCAGCAGCCCCAGGGTAGCGGGAGCGGACGAGCAGTACTTC.

CDR3 region: CASSQGQNTGELFF. The DNA of the CDR3 is TGCGCCAGCAGCCAGGGGCAGAACACCGGGGAGCTGTTTTTT. The gene calls are TRBV4-1 and TRBJ2-2, with D perhaps TRBD1 (5 bases). The germline V gene has CDR1 MGHRA and CDR2 YSYEKL. The CDR3 extends over 14 amino acids. The V end lost 3 bases, the J end lost 1 base, and 6 bases lay between the germline ends.

The V and J genes are TRBV10-2 and TRBJ2-1, with no clear D. Germline V gene sequence: CDR1 WSHSY, CDR2 SAAADI. Between the trimmed V and J ends, which lost 0 bases and 0 bases, there was a span of 12 bases. The CDR3 runs 17 residues. CDR3 residues: CASSESGNPSSYNEQFF. The CDR3 DNA sequence: TGCGCCAGCAGTGAGTCGGGAAACCCGAGCTCCTACAATGAGCAGTTCTTC.

The rearrangement links TRBV14 to TRBJ2-7, with D unclear. This CDR3 comprises 13 residues. V lost 3 bases and J 2 bases, leaving 8 bases between the germline ends. Germline-derived CDR1 and CDR2 are SGHDN and FVKESK. DNA of the CDR3: TGTGCCAGCAGCCACCTTACAGCCTACGAGCAGTACTTC. Its translation: CASSHLTAYEQYF.

The chain is built from TRBV29-1 and TRBJ2-7; the match to TRBD1 covers 9 bases. Germline assignment: CDR1 SQVTM and CDR2 ANQGSEA. Trimming removed 0 bases from V and 5 bases from J; junction bases left unmatched: 8. The CDR3 consists of 15 residues. CDR3 sequence (DNA): TGCAGCGTTGAAGACGGAGGGACAGGGATGAACGAGCAGTACTTC. Translated: CSVEDGGTGMNEQYF.

The chain combines TRBV6-5 with TRBJ2-1; 7 nucleotides line up with TRBD2. The V gene's germline CDR1 is MNHEY and CDR2 SVGAGI. The V and J ends lost 3 bases and 6 bases, in that order; junction bases with no gene match: 5. This CDR3 is 14 amino acids long. Written as DNA, the CDR3 is TGTGCCAGCAGTTATCTCCCGGGAGGCAATGAGCAGTTCTTC. It yields the protein CASSYLPGGNEQFF.

The chain joins TRBV7-9 to TRBJ1-1; D gene ambiguous. CDR1 and CDR2 from the germline V gene are SEHNR and FQNEAQ (reference sequence). Trimming stripped 5 bases from V and 7 bases from J, with 8 bases between. CDR3 length: 11 amino acids. DNA of the CDR3: TGTGCCAGCAGCACCAACCTTGAAGCTTTCTTT. It yields the protein CASSTNLEAFF.

This clone was observed a handful of times. The V and J genes are TRBV15 and TRBJ2-1, with D tentatively TRBD2 (6 bases). CDR3 length equals 16 residues. In germline, CDR1 is LNHNV, CDR2 YYDKDF (reference sequence). Trimming pared 0 bases from V and 4 bases from J, leaving 13 bases between. This chain's CDR3 is CATSREIAEQYNEQFF. CDR3 nucleotides: TGTGCCACCAGCAGAGAAATAGCGGAGCAATACAATGAGCAGTTCTTC.